This T cell receptor (beta chain) is drawn from a study of Graves' ophthalmopathy and Graves' hyperthyroidism. This clonotype has at least ten counts. Germline CDR1 and CDR2: DFQATT and SNEGSKA (reference sequence). V was cut by 2 bases and J by 1 base, with 12 bases left in between. The CDR3 has 15 amino acids. For repertoire sequencing, the TCR beta CDR3 regions were amplified from RNA transcripts. Second-round multiplex PCR came after first-round RT-PCR with HTBI primers. TCRdb redid the calling of the multiplex PCR reads with MiXCR, one entry per CDR3 protein. The data contain 200,000 to 250,000 distinct CDR3 sequences, roughly a fifth of them singletons.

Sequences were obtained from peripheral blood. The source is a woman between 45 and 60 years old with Graves' ophthalmopathy. The chain combines TRBV20-1 with TRBJ1-5; the D is unclear. The CDR3 loop reads CSARPPGRSNQPQHF. CDR3 DNA sequence: TGCAGTGCTAGACCTCCGGGGAGGAGCAATCAGCCCCAGCATTTT.